Presented here are 16 T cell receptor beta chains from one specimen sequenced in a study of OX40 agonist ivuxolimab in advanced cancers. TCRdb's copy holds only in-frame clones and misses some; the assay was immunoSEQ multiplex PCR. The table shows tens of thousands of clones, with 80% to 90% occurring only once. This sample comprised CD4+ or CD8+ T cells sorted from blood, obtained in a trial of the OX40 agonist ivuxolimab. All receptors come from an adult with an advanced solid tumor such as melanoma, head and neck, liver or kidney cancer.

The V gene is TRBV18, the J gene TRBJ1-5, with no clear D. V was cut by 4 bases and J by 9 bases, with 13 bases left in between. Germline values: CDR1 KGHSH, CDR2 LQKENI. This CDR3 has 13 residues. For the CDR3, the DNA is TGTGCCAGCTCACTTGGCGAAGCAGGGCCCCAGCATTTT. Translating gives CASSLGEAGPQHF.

The V call is TRBV29-1, the J call TRBJ2-7; 8 bases fit TRBD2. Germline values: CDR1 SQVTM, CDR2 ANQGSEA. This CDR3 spans 16 amino acids. Trimming removed 4 bases from V and 6 bases from J; junction bases left unmatched: 17. The CDR3 DNA reads TGCAGCGTTGCAGCGGGTCCGGGACTAGAAATTCGCGAGCAGTACTTC. It is translated as CSVAAGPGLEIREQYF.

The V gene is TRBV5-4, the J gene TRBJ2-3; unclear D gene. This CDR3 is 14 amino acids long. Germline V gives CDR1 SGHNT, CDR2 YYREEE (reference sequence). V dropped 1 base and J dropped 4 bases, with 10 bases sitting between them. CDR3 sequence: CASSLSLESDTQYF. In nucleotides, the CDR3 is TGTGCCAGCAGCTTGTCTCTAGAATCAGATACGCAGTATTTT.

J is TRBJ2-7 and V is TRBV6-5; no clear D. This CDR3 is built from 11 residues. Trimming took off 5 bases at V and 7 bases at J, with 9 bases between the two ends. Per the germline V gene, CDR1 is MNHEY and CDR2 is SVGAGI. CDR3 in DNA: TGTGCCAGCAGTACGTCTGGTGAGCAGTACTTC. It yields the protein CASSTSGEQYF.

The chain couples TRBV11-2 to TRBJ1-1; no clear D. Germline V CDR1 and CDR2: SGHAT, FQNNGV. The CDR3 consists of 13 residues. V lost 5 bases and J lost 2, with 9 bases in between. The CDR3 reads CASSAGPNTEAFF. CDR3 DNA sequence: TGTGCCAGCAGCGCGGGCCCAAACACTGAAGCTTTCTTT.

V usage is TRBV27 and J usage is TRBJ2-7, with D uncertain. V was cut by 5 bases and J by 3 bases, with 17 bases left in between. The germline CDR1 and CDR2 sequences are MNHEY and SMNVEV (reference sequence). The CDR3 extends over 15 amino acids. The CDR3 coding sequence is TGTGCCAGCAGTGCCCGGACGGACCTTAACTACGAGCAGTACTTC. Amino acid sequence: CASSARTDLNYEQYF.

The rearrangement links TRBV9 to TRBJ2-2, with 12 bases lining up with TRBD2. Germline assignment: CDR1 SGDLS and CDR2 YYNGEE. V was clipped by 4 bases and J by 7 bases; unmatched bases: 8. The CDR3 is 16 residues long. CDR3 loop: CASSPTTSGSIGELFF. The CDR3, as DNA: TGTGCCAGCAGCCCTACGACTAGCGGGAGTATCGGGGAGCTGTTTTTT.

This clone was observed a single time. This chain links TRBV2 with TRBJ2-2; 11 nucleotides agree with TRBD2. This CDR3 contains 15 residues. Trimming cost V 6 bases and J 3 bases; bases outside gene matches: 3. Germline V gene sequence: CDR1 SNHLY, CDR2 FYNNEI. CDR3 DNA: TGTGCCAGCAGAGCACTAGCGGGGGACACCGGGGAGCTGTTTTTT. Translating gives CASRALAGDTGELFF.

The rearrangement links TRBV5-6 to TRBJ2-1, with D unresolved. The V gene lost 0 bases and the J gene lost 1 base, with 20 bases spanning the gap. The CDR3 is made up of 19 amino acids. Germline V CDR1 and CDR2: SGHDT, YYEEEE. DNA for the CDR3: TGTGCCAGCAGCTTGGCTCTAGGAGTGGGCCTCGCTTCCTACAATGAGCAGTTCTTC. Amino acids: CASSLALGVGLASYNEQFF.

The chain couples TRBV5-1 to TRBJ2-7; the match to TRBD2 covers 7 bases. Germline CDR1 reads SGHRS; CDR2 reads YFSETQ. CDR3 size: 22 residues. With 0 bases clipped from V and 0 bases from J, the junction kept 24 bases outside the gene matches. As DNA, the CDR3 is TGCGCCAGCAGCTTGGCGGGCAGTTCGAGGCGGGAGATTCCCCCATACTCCTACGAGCAGTACTTC. Translating it yields CASSLAGSSRREIPPYSYEQYF.

The rearrangement uses TRBV25-1 and TRBJ2-1, with TRBD2 matching 9 bases. The V gene's germline CDR1 is MGHDK and CDR2 SYGVNS. The CDR3 runs 16 residues. V trimming: 8 bases; J trimming: 5 bases; junction bases outside the gene matches: 13. The CDR3, as DNA: TGTGCCAGCTCTACCACGACTAGCGGAAAAAACAATGAGCAGTTCTTC. Translating gives CASSTTTSGKNNEQFF.

This rearrangement joins TRBV19 to TRBJ2-3; D unclear. The V and J ends lost 3 bases and 4 bases respectively, with 11 bases between them. The CDR3 consists of 14 residues. Germline CDR1 is LNHDA and CDR2 is SQIVND (reference sequence). CDR3 nucleotide sequence: TGTGCCAGTAGTATCTGGCCGATCGCAGATACGCAGTATTTT. The encoded protein is CASSIWPIADTQYF.

The chain couples TRBV2 to TRBJ1-2, with unresolved D. With 4 bases removed from V and 7 bases from J, the gap between germline ends came to 4 bases. Germline loops: CDR1 SNHLY, CDR2 FYNNEI. This CDR3 is built from 10 residues. The CDR3: CASSVPGYTF. CDR3 bases: TGTGCCAGCAGTGTTCCTGGCTACACCTTC.

The chain is built from TRBV5-1 and TRBJ1-1, with 10 bases matching TRBD1. The CDR3 totals 15 residues. The trim removed 0 bases at V and 11 bases at J, leaving 10 bases unmatched. Germline CDR1 reads SGHRS; CDR2 reads YFSETQ. The CDR3 here is CASSLGVTGTGVAFF. CDR3 DNA: TGCGCCAGCAGCTTGGGGGTCACCGGGACAGGGGTGGCTTTCTTT.

CDR3 DNA sequence: TGTGCCACCAGCAGAGATCTGGGCTACACGGCCGATGGCTACACCTTC. It codes for CATSRDLGYTADGYTF. The chain has TRBV15 and TRBJ1-2, with D unclear. Germline CDR1 and CDR2: LNHNV and YYDKDF (reference sequence). V dropped 0 bases and J dropped 6 bases, with 17 bases sitting between them. The CDR3 totals 16 residues.

This chain uses TRBV5-1 with TRBJ2-7, with 9 positions matching TRBD1. This CDR3 comprises 14 residues. J lost 3 bases, V lost 5 bases, and 6 bases had no gene match. Germline V gene sequence: CDR1 SGHRS, CDR2 YFSETQ. The CDR3 DNA follows: TGCGCCAGCAGTCTGGCGGGACAGGGCTACGAGCAGTACTTC. Translation: CASSLAGQGYEQYF. Based on the CDR3 plus reference TRBV5-1 and TRBJ2-7, the full variable domain is KAGVTQTPRYLIKTRGQQVTLSCSPISGHRSVSWYQQTPGQGLQFLFEYFSETQRNKGNFPGRFSGRQFSNSRSEMNVSTLELGDSALYLCASSLAGQGYEQYFGPGTRLTVT.